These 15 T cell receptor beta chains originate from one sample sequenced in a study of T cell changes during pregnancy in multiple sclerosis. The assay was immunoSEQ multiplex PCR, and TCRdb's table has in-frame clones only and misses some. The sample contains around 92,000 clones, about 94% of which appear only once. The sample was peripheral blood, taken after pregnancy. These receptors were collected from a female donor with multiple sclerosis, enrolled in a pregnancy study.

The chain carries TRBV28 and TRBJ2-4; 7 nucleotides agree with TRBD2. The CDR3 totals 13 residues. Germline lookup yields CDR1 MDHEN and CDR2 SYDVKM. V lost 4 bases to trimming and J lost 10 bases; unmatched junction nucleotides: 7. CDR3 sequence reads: CASSYPAGEIQYF. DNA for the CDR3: TGTGCCAGCAGTTATCCGGCGGGGGAAATTCAGTACTTC.

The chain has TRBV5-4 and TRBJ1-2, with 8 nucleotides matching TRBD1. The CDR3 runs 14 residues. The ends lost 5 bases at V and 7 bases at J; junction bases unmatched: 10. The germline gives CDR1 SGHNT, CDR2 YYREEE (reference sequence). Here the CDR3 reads CASRSTGGPIGYTF. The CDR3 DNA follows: TGTGCCAGCAGATCAACAGGGGGACCTATTGGCTACACCTTC.

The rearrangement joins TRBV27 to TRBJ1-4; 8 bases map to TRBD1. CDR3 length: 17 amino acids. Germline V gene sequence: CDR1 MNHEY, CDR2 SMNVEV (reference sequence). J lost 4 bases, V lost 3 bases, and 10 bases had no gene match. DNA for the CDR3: TGTGCCAGCAGTTTTCTGGGACAGGTTGATGGTAATGAAAAACTGTTTTTT. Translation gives CASSFLGQVDGNEKLFF.

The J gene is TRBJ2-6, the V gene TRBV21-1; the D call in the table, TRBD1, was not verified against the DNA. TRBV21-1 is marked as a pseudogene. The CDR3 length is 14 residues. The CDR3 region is CASSLDSRANVLTF. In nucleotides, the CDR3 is TGTGCCAGCAGCCTCGACAGCAGGGCCAACGTCCTGACTTTC.

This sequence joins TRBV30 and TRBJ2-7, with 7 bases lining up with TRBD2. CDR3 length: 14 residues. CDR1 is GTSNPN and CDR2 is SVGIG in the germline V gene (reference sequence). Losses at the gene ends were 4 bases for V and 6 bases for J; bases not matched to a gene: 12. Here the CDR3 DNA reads TGTGCCTGGACTTCTGGGGCGGGAGTAGGCGAGCAGTACTTC. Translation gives CAWTSGAGVGEQYF.

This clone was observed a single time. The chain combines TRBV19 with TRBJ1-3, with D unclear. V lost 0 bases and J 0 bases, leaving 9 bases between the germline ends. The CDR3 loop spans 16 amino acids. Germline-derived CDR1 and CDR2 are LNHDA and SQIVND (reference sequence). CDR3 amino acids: CASSIDRRISGNTIYF. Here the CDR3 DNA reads TGTGCCAGTAGTATAGACCGCAGGATCTCTGGAAACACCATATATTTT.

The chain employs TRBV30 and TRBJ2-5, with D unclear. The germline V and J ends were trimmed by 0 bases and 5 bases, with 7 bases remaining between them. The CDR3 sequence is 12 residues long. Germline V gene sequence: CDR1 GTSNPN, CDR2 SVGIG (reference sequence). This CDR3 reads CAWSVRWETQYF. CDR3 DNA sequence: TGTGCCTGGAGTGTGCGGTGGGAGACCCAGTACTTC. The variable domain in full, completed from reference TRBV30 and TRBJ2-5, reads SQTIHQWPATLVQPVGSPLSLECTVEGTSNPNLYWYRQAAGRGLQLLFYSVGIGQISSEVPQNLSASRPQDRQFILSSKKLLLSDSGFYLCAWSVRWETQYFGPGTRLLVL.

As DNA, the CDR3 is TGTGCCAGCAGTTTAGTACTAGATTTAAAAGAGGAGTCCTACGAGCAGTACTTC. It yields the protein CASSLVLDLKEESYEQYF. J is TRBJ2-7 and V is TRBV28; tentatively, D is TRBD2 (5 bases). V gave up 2 bases and J gave up 1 base, with 21 bases separating them. CDR1 MDHEN and CDR2 SYDVKM come from the germline V gene. The CDR3 extends over 18 amino acids.

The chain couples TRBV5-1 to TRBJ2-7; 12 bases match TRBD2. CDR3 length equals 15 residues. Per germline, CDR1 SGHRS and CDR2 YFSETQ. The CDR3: CAAQELAGGPSSEYF. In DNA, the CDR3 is TGCGCGGCTCAAGAACTAGCGGGAGGTCCCTCGAGCGAGTACTTC.

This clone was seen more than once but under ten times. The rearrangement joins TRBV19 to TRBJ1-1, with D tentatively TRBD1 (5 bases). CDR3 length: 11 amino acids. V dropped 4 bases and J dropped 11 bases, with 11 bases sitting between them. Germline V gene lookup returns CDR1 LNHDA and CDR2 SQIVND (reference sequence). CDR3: CASSNRSQAFF. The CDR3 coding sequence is TGTGCCAGTAGTAACAGGTCCCAGGCTTTCTTT.

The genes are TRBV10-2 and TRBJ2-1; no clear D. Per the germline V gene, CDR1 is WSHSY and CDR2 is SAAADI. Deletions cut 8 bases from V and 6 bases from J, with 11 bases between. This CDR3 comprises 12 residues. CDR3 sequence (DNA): TGCGCCAGCTGGTCTGGCTTCAATGAGCAGTTCTTC. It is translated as CASWSGFNEQFF.

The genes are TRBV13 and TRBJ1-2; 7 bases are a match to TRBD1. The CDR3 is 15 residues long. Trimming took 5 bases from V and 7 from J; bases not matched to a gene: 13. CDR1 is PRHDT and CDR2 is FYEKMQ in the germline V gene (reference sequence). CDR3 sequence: CASSRSGWDRSGYTF. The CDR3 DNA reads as TGTGCCAGCAGCAGATCCGGGTGGGACAGAAGTGGCTACACCTTC.

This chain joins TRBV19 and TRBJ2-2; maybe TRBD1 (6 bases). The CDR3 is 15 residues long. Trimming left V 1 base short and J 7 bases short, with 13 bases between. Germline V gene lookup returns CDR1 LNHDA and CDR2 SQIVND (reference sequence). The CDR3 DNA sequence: TGTGCCAGTAGTATAGTGGTACAGGGTCACGGGGAGCTGTTTTTT. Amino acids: CASSIVVQGHGELFF.

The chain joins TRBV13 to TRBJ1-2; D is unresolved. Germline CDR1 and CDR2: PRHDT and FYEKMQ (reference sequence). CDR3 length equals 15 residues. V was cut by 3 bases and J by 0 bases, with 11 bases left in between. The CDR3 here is CASSFSTKANYGYTF. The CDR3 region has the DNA TGTGCCAGCAGCTTTAGCACGAAGGCTAACTATGGCTACACCTTC. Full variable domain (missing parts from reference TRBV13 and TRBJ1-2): AAGVIQSPRHLIKEKRETATLKCYPIPRHDTVYWYQQGPGQDPQFLISFYEKMQSDKGSIPDRFSAQQFSDYHSELNMSSLELGDSALYFCASSFSTKANYGYTFGSGTRLTVV.

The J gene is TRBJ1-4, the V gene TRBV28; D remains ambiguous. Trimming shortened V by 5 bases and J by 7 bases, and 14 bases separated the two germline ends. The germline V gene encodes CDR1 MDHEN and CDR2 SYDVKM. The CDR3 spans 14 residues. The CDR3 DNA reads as TGTGCCAGCAGTACCAGAGTGGAGGGTGAAAAACTGTTTTTT. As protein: CASSTRVEGEKLFF. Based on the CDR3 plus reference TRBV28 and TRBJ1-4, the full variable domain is DVKVTQSSRYLVKRTGEKVFLECVQDMDHENMFWYRQDPGLGLRLIYFSYDVKMKEKGDIPEGYSVSREKKERFSLILESASTNQTSMYLCASSTRVEGEKLFFGSGTQLSVL.